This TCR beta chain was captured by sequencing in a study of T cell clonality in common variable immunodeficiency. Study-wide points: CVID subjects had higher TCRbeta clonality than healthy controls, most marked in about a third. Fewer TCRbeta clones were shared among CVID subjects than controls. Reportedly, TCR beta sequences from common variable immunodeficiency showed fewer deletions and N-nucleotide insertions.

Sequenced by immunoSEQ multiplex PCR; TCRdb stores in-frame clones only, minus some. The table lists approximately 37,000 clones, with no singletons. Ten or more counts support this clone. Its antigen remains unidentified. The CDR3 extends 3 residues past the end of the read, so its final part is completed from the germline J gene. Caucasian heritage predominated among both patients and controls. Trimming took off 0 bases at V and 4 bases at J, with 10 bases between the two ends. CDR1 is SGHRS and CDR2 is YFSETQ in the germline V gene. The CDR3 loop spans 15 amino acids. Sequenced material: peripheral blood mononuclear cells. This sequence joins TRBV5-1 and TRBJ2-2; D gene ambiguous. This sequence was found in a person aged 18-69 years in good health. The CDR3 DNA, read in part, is TGCGCCAGCAGCTTGGACAGTCCATCCACCGGGGAG. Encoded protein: CASSLDSPSTGE. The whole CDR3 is CASSLDSPSTGELFF.